The 28 T cell receptor beta chains below come from one sample, sequenced in a study of beta chain features in type 1 diabetes. Expressed TCRB transcripts were sequenced because the isolated RNA had all been reverse transcribed beforehand. Clones were read by immunoSEQ multiplex PCR, and TCRdb kept only the in-frame ones, dropping some. The sample carries some 99,000 clones, around 40% recorded once. Sequencing was carried out using stem cell memory CD4+ T cells from blood. The receptors originated from a woman aged 18-29 years in good health.

The chain recombines TRBV5-1 with TRBJ1-2; 8 bases align to TRBD1. V gave up 4 bases and J gave up 8 bases; unmatched junction bases: 13. CDR3 length equals 15 residues. CDR1 and CDR2 (germline): SGHRS, YFSETQ. This chain's CDR3 is CASSADRGTDRGYTF. DNA for the CDR3: TGCGCCAGCAGCGCCGACAGGGGAACTGATAGGGGCTACACCTTC.

This clone occurred once. The chain employs TRBV5-1 and TRBJ2-7, with unresolved D. Looked up from germline, CDR1 is SGHRS and CDR2 is YFSETQ. This CDR3 has 11 amino acids. Trimming cost V 7 bases and J 6 bases, with 11 bases left between them. The CDR3 loop is CASVPDREQYF. CDR3 nucleotide sequence: TGCGCCAGCGTACCAGATCGCGAGCAGTACTTC.

The chain joins TRBV10-3 to TRBJ2-1, with TRBD2 matching over 11 bases. Germline V gene lookup returns CDR1 ENHRY and CDR2 SYGVKD. With V trimmed by 2 bases and J by 7 bases, 4 bases remained unmatched. The CDR3 consists of 15 residues. The DNA for the CDR3 is TGTGCCATCAGTGAGAGGGCTAGCGGGGGGAATGAGCAGTTCTTC. It specifies CAISERASGGNEQFF.

This clone was seen a handful of times. The rearrangement uses TRBV28 and TRBJ2-6, with D possibly being TRBD1 (5 bases). The germline CDR1 and CDR2 sequences are MDHEN and SYDVKM. CDR3 length: 13 amino acids. Trimming pared 9 bases from V and 0 bases from J, leaving 6 bases between. The CDR3 nucleotides read TGTGCCAGTGACAGCTCTGGGGCCAACGTCCTGACTTTC. This gives the protein CASDSSGANVLTF.

There are a few counts of this clone. CDR3 residues: CASSRDSLNQPQHF. The CDR3 DNA reads as TGTGCCAGCAGCCGGGACAGCCTCAATCAGCCCCAGCATTTT. V gene TRBV6-5 combines with J gene TRBJ1-5, with 7 bases fitting TRBD1. The V segment lost 6 bases and the J segment 3 bases; nucleotides outside the gene matches: 5. Germline CDR1 MNHEY, CDR2 SVGAGI. The CDR3 has 14 amino acids.

The chain couples TRBV7-9 to TRBJ2-1, with D tentatively TRBD2 (6 bases). The germline V gene has CDR1 SEHNR and CDR2 FQNEAQ (reference sequence). The CDR3 contains 14 residues. The V gene lost 1 base and the J gene lost 6 bases, with 10 bases spanning the gap. The CDR3 here is CASSLGRGTNEQFF. For the CDR3, the DNA is TGTGCCAGCAGCTTAGGGCGGGGTACCAATGAGCAGTTCTTC.

The rearrangement links TRBV11-2 to TRBJ2-1; D gene unclear. This CDR3 has 16 amino acids. From germline, CDR1 is SGHAT and CDR2 FQNNGV. Trimming left V 5 bases short and J 9 bases short, with 23 bases between. CDR3 nucleotides: TGTGCCAGCAGCCCACGCTCTCCGTTGTTAGATCCTGAGCAGTTCTTC. The encoded protein is CASSPRSPLLDPEQFF. Filled out from reference TRBV11-2 and TRBJ2-1, the complete variable domain reads EAGVAQSPRYKIIEKRQSVAFWCNPISGHATLYWYQQILGQGPKLLIQFQNNGVVDDSQLPKDRFSAERLKGVDSTLKIQPAKLEDSAVYLCASSPRSPLLDPEQFFGPGTRLTVL.

This chain links TRBV18 with TRBJ2-7; tentative D call: TRBD2 (6 bases). The CDR3 consists of 15 residues. CDR1 and CDR2 (germline): KGHSH, LQKENI. V dropped 4 bases and J dropped 4 bases, with 17 bases sitting between them. DNA for the CDR3: TGTGCCAGCTCACGTATGGGCGGGAACGGATACGAGCAGTACTTC. This encodes CASSRMGGNGYEQYF.

The chain recombines TRBV18 with TRBJ2-1, with D possibly being TRBD2 (6 bases). V lost 3 bases and J 10 bases, leaving 16 bases between the germline ends. Looked up from germline, CDR1 is KGHSH and CDR2 is LQKENI. CDR3 size: 14 residues. DNA of the CDR3: TGTGCCAGCTCACCTCGGGACTCCGCTAGAGAGCAGTTCTTC. Translating it yields CASSPRDSAREQFF.

This clone was seen only a few times. The chain uses TRBV7-2 and TRBJ1-5; 8 bases agree with TRBD1. V shed 5 bases and J 3 bases; nucleotides not matched to a gene: 3. The CDR3 covers 14 residues. Looked up from germline, CDR1 is SGHTA and CDR2 is FQGNSA. DNA for the CDR3: TGTGCCAGCAGCGGGACAGGAAACAATCAGCCCCAGCATTTT. This sequence encodes CASSGTGNNQPQHF.

This clone was counted a few times. The chain uses TRBV11-2 and TRBJ2-5; D is unresolved. The V end was cut by 4 bases, the J end by 5 bases, with 5 bases between. Germline CDR1 is SGHAT and CDR2 is FQNNGV. CDR3 length equals 11 residues. In nucleotides, the CDR3 is TGTGCCAGCAGCTCCTTGGAGACCCAGTACTTC. Protein: CASSSLETQYF.

In this sample, this clone turned up once. This rearrangement joins TRBV5-1 to TRBJ2-7; 11 nucleotides line up with TRBD2. The junction had 4 bases not matched to a gene; V was cut back by 0 bases and J by 2 bases. Per the germline V gene, CDR1 is SGHRS and CDR2 is YFSETQ. The CDR3 is 16 residues long. The CDR3 sequence: CASSLAEGLAAYEQYF. The CDR3 DNA reads TGCGCCAGCAGCTTGGCCGAGGGACTAGCGGCCTACGAGCAGTACTTC.

There are a few counts of this clone. V gene TRBV20-1 combines with J gene TRBJ2-3; 7 bases are a match to TRBD2. This CDR3 contains 11 residues. CDR1 is DFQATT, CDR2 SNEGSKA, per germline (reference sequence). With V trimmed by 7 bases and J by 6 bases, 4 bases remained unmatched. The CDR3 here is CSDILADTQYF. For the CDR3, the DNA is TGCAGTGATATACTAGCGGATACGCAGTATTTT.

This chain uses TRBV21-1 with TRBJ2-4; the D segment call TRBD2 is taken from the table without a DNA check. TRBV21-1 is deemed a pseudogene. CDR3 length: 15 amino acids. The CDR3 bases are TGTGCCAGCAGCAAAAAGAGGAAGAATAAAAACATTCAGTACTTC. Amino acid sequence: CASSKKRKNKNIQYF.

This clone appeared a single time. The J gene is TRBJ1-5, the V gene TRBV6-1; D perhaps matches TRBD1 (5 bases). The CDR3 runs to 15 residues. The V end lost 4 bases, the J end lost 6 bases, and 16 bases lay between the germline ends. In germline, CDR1 is MNHNS, CDR2 SASEGT. CDR3 region: CASSGNPVGGQPQHF. CDR3 coding DNA: TGTGCCAGCAGTGGAAACCCTGTGGGGGGTCAGCCCCAGCATTTT.

This clone has just one count. In DNA form, the CDR3 reads TGTGCCAGCAGCGTAGTTGGCCGGCGGCAAGAGACCCAGTACTTC. Translation gives CASSVVGRRQETQYF. The chain employs TRBV9 and TRBJ2-5; D call uncertain. V shed 0 bases and J shed 2 bases, with 11 bases lying between them. The CDR3 sequence is 15 residues long. Germline values: CDR1 SGDLS, CDR2 YYNGEE.

The chain combines TRBV11-2 with TRBJ2-7, with D possibly being TRBD2 (6 bases). Per germline, CDR1 SGHAT and CDR2 FQNNGV. The CDR3 length is 17 residues. V was pared by 3 bases and J by 2 bases, with 20 bases between. CDR3 region: CASSFTLSTGLPYEQYF. The CDR3 DNA is TGTGCCAGCAGCTTCACCCTCTCGACCGGACTACCCTACGAGCAGTACTTC.

The chain links TRBV5-1 to TRBJ2-1, with 7 bases matching TRBD1. V was clipped by 4 bases and J by 10 bases; unmatched bases: 5. The CDR3 covers 12 residues. Looked up from germline, CDR1 is SGHRS and CDR2 is YFSETQ. CDR3 in amino acids: CASSPAGGEQFF. CDR3 bases: TGCGCCAGCAGCCCGGCAGGGGGAGAGCAGTTCTTC.

This rearrangement joins TRBV7-2 to TRBJ2-1; 8 bases are shared with TRBD2. The CDR3 has 16 residues. The germline V gene has CDR1 SGHTA and CDR2 FQGNSA. V lost 5 bases to trimming and J lost 4 bases; unmatched junction nucleotides: 10. CDR3 DNA sequence: TGTGCCAGCAGCGCACCCGGGACTAGGTTTTACAATGAGCAGTTCTTC. Translated: CASSAPGTRFYNEQFF. Filled out from reference TRBV7-2 and TRBJ2-1, the complete variable domain reads GAGVSQSPSNKVTEKGKDVELRCDPISGHTALYWYRQSLGQGLEFLIYFQGNSAPDKSGLPSDRFSAERTGGSVSTLTIQRTQQEDSAVYLCASSAPGTRFYNEQFFGPGTRLTVL.

V usage is TRBV7-8 and J usage is TRBJ1-2, with 8 nucleotides matching TRBD1. The J segment lost 3 bases and the V segment lost 5 bases, leaving 5 bases of the junction unmatched. CDR1 is SGHVS and CDR2 is FQNEAQ in the germline V gene. The CDR3 has 14 amino acids. The CDR3 spells CASSLRTGYYGYTF. The CDR3 DNA reads TGTGCCAGCAGCCTAAGGACAGGGTACTATGGCTACACCTTC.

The V call is TRBV5-1, the J call TRBJ2-1; TRBD2 agrees at 14 bases. The CDR3 length is 18 residues. The V segment lost 3 bases and the J segment 7 bases; nucleotides outside the gene matches: 12. CDR1 is SGHRS and CDR2 is YFSETQ in the germline V gene. The CDR3 DNA reads TGCGCCAGCAGCTCACCCCCGGGACTAGCGGGAGTGTTAAATGAGCAGTTCTTC. It translates to CASSSPPGLAGVLNEQFF.

This clone has more than one count but fewer than ten. The gene calls are TRBV5-1 and TRBJ2-1; D might be TRBD1 (5 bases). V was shortened by 1 base and J by 10 bases, with 6 bases between the two germline ends. Germline V gene sequence: CDR1 SGHRS, CDR2 YFSETQ. The CDR3 is 11 amino acids. The CDR3 is CASSLRTEQFF. The CDR3 region has the DNA TGCGCCAGCAGCTTGAGGACAGAGCAGTTCTTC.

J is TRBJ2-1 and V is TRBV5-6, with 12 bases lining up with TRBD2. Germline loops: CDR1 SGHDT, CDR2 YYEEEE. This CDR3 is 16 amino acids long. J gave up 10 bases and V 1 base, and 9 bases lay outside the gene matches. The CDR3 spells CASSLIPSGRAREQFF. The CDR3 nucleotides read TGTGCCAGCAGCTTGATCCCTAGCGGGAGGGCTAGGGAGCAGTTCTTC. Combining the CDR3 with reference TRBV5-6 and TRBJ2-1 gives the whole variable domain DAGVTQSPTHLIKTRGQQVTLRCSPKSGHDTVSWYQQALGQGPQFIFQYYEEEERQRGNFPDRFSGHQFPNYSSELNVNALLLGDSALYLCASSLIPSGRAREQFFGPGTRLTVL.

This chain uses TRBV19 with TRBJ1-2; no definite D call. Germline V lookup: CDR1 LNHDA, CDR2 SQIVND (reference sequence). Trimming took 7 bases from V and 1 from J, leaving 10 bases between them. The CDR3 is 13 residues long. Here the CDR3 reads CASIGQINYGYTF. The CDR3 nucleotides read TGTGCCAGTATTGGTCAGATTAACTATGGCTACACCTTC.

The rearrangement links TRBV27 to TRBJ2-7; a weak D match, TRBD1 (6 bases). Looked up from germline, CDR1 is MNHEY and CDR2 is SMNVEV (reference sequence). V was trimmed by 4 bases and J by 5 bases, leaving 24 bases between them. The CDR3 loop spans 17 amino acids. CDR3 residues: CASSSPTTPGHRDEQYF. The CDR3 DNA follows: TGTGCCAGCAGTTCACCAACTACCCCGGGACACAGGGACGAGCAGTACTTC.

This clone was observed a handful of times. The rearrangement uses TRBV28 and TRBJ2-7; D perhaps matches TRBD2 (6 bases). Germline assignment: CDR1 MDHEN and CDR2 SYDVKM. The CDR3 covers 13 residues. V was clipped by 4 bases and J by 2 bases, with 9 bases between them. The CDR3 coding sequence is TGTGCCAGCAGTTCTAGCGCGCCCTACGAGCAGTACTTC. Its translation is CASSSSAPYEQYF.

The chain recombines TRBV27 with TRBJ2-1; tentative D call: TRBD1 (6 bases). CDR1 MNHEY and CDR2 SMNVEV come from the germline V gene (reference sequence). The CDR3 length is 12 residues. V was shortened by 5 bases and J by 9 bases, with 11 bases between the two germline ends. CDR3 sequence (DNA): TGTGCCAGCAGTCAAACAGGGAGTGAGCAGTTCTTC. Translating gives CASSQTGSEQFF.

This rearrangement joins TRBV4-2 to TRBJ2-5; the match to TRBD2 covers 10 bases. Near its end, the DNA agrees better with TRBJ2-7, so the J call may be wrong. The CDR3 sequence is 16 residues long. Germline V gene data show CDR1 as LGHNA and CDR2 as YNFKEQ. The CDR3 region is CASSQDLAGAGREQYF. The CDR3 DNA reads TGTGCCAGCAGCCAAGATCTAGCGGGAGCCGGGCGCGAGCAGTACTTC.